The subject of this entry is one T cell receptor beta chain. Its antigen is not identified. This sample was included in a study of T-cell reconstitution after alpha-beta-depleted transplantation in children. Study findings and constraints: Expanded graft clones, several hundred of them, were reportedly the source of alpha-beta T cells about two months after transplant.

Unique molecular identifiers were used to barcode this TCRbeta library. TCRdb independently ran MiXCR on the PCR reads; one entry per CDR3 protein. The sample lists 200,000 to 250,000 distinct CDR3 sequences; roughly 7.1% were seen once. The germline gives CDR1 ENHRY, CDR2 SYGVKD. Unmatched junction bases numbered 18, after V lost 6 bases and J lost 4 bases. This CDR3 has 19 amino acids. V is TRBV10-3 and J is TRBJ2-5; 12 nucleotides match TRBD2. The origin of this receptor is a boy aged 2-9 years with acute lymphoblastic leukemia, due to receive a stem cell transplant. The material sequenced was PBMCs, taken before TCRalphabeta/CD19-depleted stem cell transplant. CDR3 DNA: TGTGCCATCAGCCCGATCGGGACTAGCGGGCCCTCAGGAGGAGAGACCCAGTACTTC. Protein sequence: CAISPIGTSGPSGGETQYF.